This record concerns one TCR beta chain sequence. This entry belongs to a study of blood T cell repertoires in COVID-19. Looked up from germline, CDR1 is MNHEY and CDR2 is SMNVEV (reference sequence). The ends were cut back, 5 bases at V and 4 bases at J, with 12 bases in the middle. The CDR3 covers 14 residues. Assay: immunoSEQ multiplex PCR; the TCRdb copy retains only in-frame clones and omits some. The sample lists a few hundred thousand clones; roughly 89% were seen once. The chain has TRBV27 and TRBJ1-5; no firm D call. This TCR came from a woman aged 60 to 75 with COVID-19, enrolled during active disease. The specimen was peripheral blood. The CDR3 nucleotides are TGTGCCAGCAGTAAGGCTGAGGGTAATCAGCCCCAGCATTTT. Protein sequence: CASSKAEGNQPQHF.